This T cell receptor beta chain derives from a study of neurological immune-mediated disorders. The cDNA was synthesized by 5'RACE incorporating 10-nucleotide random UMIs. TCRdb re-analysed the 5' RACE reads in MiXCR, keeping a single row per CDR3 protein. The sample has roughly 24,000 distinct CDR3 sequences; around 13% are singletons. This clonotype was detected only a few times. The antigen remains undetermined. Study-wide findings and caveats: HTLV-1-associated myelopathy had the most TCR clonal expansion, and multiple sclerosis had the least, less than healthy controls.

This TCR came from a woman in her fifties or sixties with HTLV-1-associated myelopathy (HAM/TSP). Sequencing used PBMCs.

CDR3 region: CASSLGGNPYNEQFF. In DNA, the CDR3 is TGCGCCAGCAGCCTGGGGGGGAACCCCTACAATGAGCAGTTCTTC. This sequence joins TRBV4-1 and TRBJ2-1; TRBD2 matches at 7 bases. The CDR3 is 15 amino acids. After removal of 4 bases from V and 2 bases from J, the junction contained 5 bases not matched to a gene. Germline values: CDR1 MGHRA, CDR2 YSYEKL.